These 14 T cell receptor beta chains originate from one sample sequenced in a study of cytomegalovirus exposure and HLA in healthy donors. Sequencing was performed with immunoSEQ multiplex PCR; in TCRdb, only in-frame clones are kept and a portion is missing. The profile shows 95,000 to 150,000 clones, over 90% of them singletons. The sample consisted of PBMCs. These TCRs come from a woman aged 18-29 years in good health and CMV-seronegative.

This chain joins TRBV28 and TRBJ1-4; 8 nucleotides match TRBD1. Germline CDR1 is MDHEN and CDR2 is SYDVKM. Germline trimming cut 11 bases from V and 7 bases from J; bases unmatched to any gene: 12. This CDR3 has 14 residues. The CDR3 reads CALSGGPRAEKLFF. The CDR3 bases are TGTGCCCTCTCAGGGGGCCCTCGTGCTGAAAAACTGTTTTTT.

This chain links TRBV29-1 with TRBJ2-1, with TRBD2 identical over 9 bases. J was trimmed by 10 bases and V by 4 bases; bases with no gene match: 17. There are 16 residues in the CDR3. Germline V gives CDR1 SQVTM, CDR2 ANQGSEA. The CDR3 is CSVGGWTSADTGEQFF. The CDR3 DNA reads as TGCAGCGTTGGTGGTTGGACTAGCGCGGATACAGGCGAGCAGTTCTTC.

The chain recombines TRBV7-9 with TRBJ2-1; D is possibly TRBD1 (5 bases). This CDR3 has 13 residues. Trimming stripped 2 bases from V and 9 bases from J, with 11 bases between. Germline V gene sequence: CDR1 SEHNR, CDR2 FQNEAQ (reference sequence). CDR3 sequence: CASSLTRDAEQFF. CDR3 nucleotides: TGTGCCAGCAGCTTAACCAGGGATGCTGAGCAGTTCTTC.

V is TRBV5-1 and J is TRBJ1-1, with D perhaps TRBD1 (5 bases). Per the germline V gene, CDR1 is SGHRS and CDR2 is YFSETQ. The germline V and J ends were trimmed by 0 bases and 0 bases, with 9 bases remaining between them. This CDR3 spans 15 amino acids. Written as DNA, the CDR3 is TGCGCCAGCAGCTTGGGACAGTTTATGAACACTGAAGCTTTCTTT. Translated, it gives CASSLGQFMNTEAFF.

V and J are TRBV23-1 and TRBJ1-4; unclear D gene. TRBV23-1 is designated an ORF whose function remains uncertain. CDR3 length: 14 residues. The V and J ends lost 9 bases and 3 bases respectively, with 14 bases between them. For the CDR3, the DNA is TGCGCCAGGCCCCGGTGTATCGCTAATGAAAAACTGTTTTTT. Protein product: CARPRCIANEKLFF.

The rearrangement joins TRBV5-4 to TRBJ1-3; no clear D gene. The CDR3 totals 15 residues. Trimming took 1 base from V and 4 from J, leaving 12 bases between them. CDR1 is SGHNT, CDR2 YYREEE, per germline (reference sequence). CDR3 in amino acids: CASSLFHSPGNTIYF. In DNA form, the CDR3 reads TGTGCCAGCAGCTTGTTTCACAGTCCGGGAAACACCATATATTTT.

V gene TRBV7-3 combines with J gene TRBJ2-1, with 9 bases identical to TRBD2. The CDR3 runs 16 residues. The junction had 8 bases not matched to a gene; V was cut back by 1 base and J by 7 bases. The germline gives CDR1 SGHTA, CDR2 FQGTGA. DNA of the CDR3: TGTGCCAGCAGCTTAAGTCCTAGCGGGACACAGAATGAGCAGTTCTTC. Amino acids: CASSLSPSGTQNEQFF.

The chain uses TRBV6-5 and TRBJ2-1; D not resolved. Germline V gene sequence: CDR1 MNHEY, CDR2 SVGAGI. Trimming pared 0 bases from V and 5 bases from J, leaving 8 bases between. This CDR3 has 14 amino acids. CDR3 bases: TGTGCCAGCAGTTACTCGGGCTACCACAATGAGCAGTTCTTC. It codes for CASSYSGYHNEQFF.

The rearrangement joins TRBV5-4 to TRBJ1-5; 7 positions match TRBD1. The V gene's germline CDR1 is SGHNT and CDR2 YYREEE (reference sequence). With V trimmed by 0 bases and J by 6 bases, 3 bases remained unmatched. The CDR3 has 14 residues. CDR3 region: CASSLDRGSQPQHF. CDR3 sequence (DNA): TGTGCCAGCAGCTTGGACAGGGGAAGTCAGCCCCAGCATTTT.

V is TRBV6-5 and J is TRBJ2-5; TRBD2 matches 7 bases. V gave up 5 bases and J gave up 5 bases; unmatched junction bases: 8. Germline V CDR1 and CDR2: MNHEY, SVGAGI. The CDR3 is 14 amino acids. The CDR3 nucleotides are TGTGCCAGCAGTGGGGCGGGGGAGGTGGAGACCCAGTACTTC. It translates to CASSGAGEVETQYF.

The CDR3 DNA reads as TGTGCCAGCAGTTCCCTACCCCAGGGGGCTGGTGGCTACACCTTC. Encoded protein: CASSSLPQGAGGYTF. The chain couples TRBV28 to TRBJ1-2; 8 bases are shared with TRBD1. The CDR3 is made up of 15 amino acids. The V segment lost 4 bases and the J segment 7 bases; nucleotides outside the gene matches: 11. Germline lookup yields CDR1 MDHEN and CDR2 SYDVKM.

The chain couples TRBV19 to TRBJ2-2, with 10 bases identical to TRBD1. From germline, CDR1 is LNHDA and CDR2 SQIVND (reference sequence). The CDR3 is made up of 15 amino acids. V was pared by 3 bases and J by 3 bases, with 1 base of the junction left unmatched. CDR3 DNA: TGTGCCAGTAGTATGGGGACAGGGGACACCGGGGAGCTGTTTTTT. Encoded protein: CASSMGTGDTGELFF.

This rearrangement joins TRBV18 to TRBJ1-6; D is perhaps TRBD1 (5 bases). CDR3 length equals 16 residues. Trimming left V 2 bases short and J 5 bases short, with 13 bases between. Germline CDR1 reads KGHSH; CDR2 reads LQKENI. This CDR3 reads CASSPSAGDDNSPLHF. CDR3 sequence (DNA): TGTGCCAGCTCACCAAGCGCGGGGGACGATAATTCACCCCTCCACTTT.

The chain employs TRBV19 and TRBJ2-7; a possible D gene is TRBD2 (6 bases). The V and J ends lost 1 base and 1 base respectively, with 8 bases between them. The germline V gene encodes CDR1 LNHDA and CDR2 SQIVND (reference sequence). The CDR3 covers 14 residues. The CDR3 DNA reads as TGTGCCAGTAGTATAGCGGAGGGATCCTACGAGCAGTACTTC. Residues: CASSIAEGSYEQYF.